A single sample gave rise to the 31 T cell receptor beta chains below, sequenced in a study of blood T cell repertoires in COVID-19. Repertoires were generated with immunoSEQ multiplex PCR, while TCRdb's copy carries only in-frame clones and drops some. The data contain hundreds of thousands of clones, about 87% of them singletons. Input material: PBMCs or T cells enriched from blood (not recorded which). The receptor set was obtained from a woman in her forties or fifties who had recovered from COVID-19.

The V and J genes are TRBV19 and TRBJ1-5; tentative D call: TRBD1 (5 bases). V lost 5 bases and J lost 1, with 15 bases in between. The germline CDR1 and CDR2 sequences are LNHDA and SQIVND (reference sequence). CDR3 length: 16 residues. CDR3 DNA: TGTGCCAGTAGTCTGGGACTCCCGCGAAGCAATCAGCCCCAGCATTTT. Amino acid sequence: CASSLGLPRSNQPQHF.

This sequence joins TRBV30 and TRBJ2-4; 10 bases match TRBD1. Trimming at V came to 1 base and at J to 0 bases, leaving 6 bases not matched to a gene. Per germline, CDR1 GTSNPN and CDR2 SVGIG (reference sequence). This CDR3 is built from 17 residues. In nucleotides, the CDR3 is TGTGCCTGGAGTGGTCTTGGGACAGGGGAAGCCAAAAACATTCAGTACTTC. Its protein product is CAWSGLGTGEAKNIQYF.

The chain uses TRBV2 and TRBJ2-5, with 9 bases lining up with TRBD2. With V trimmed by 4 bases and J by 4 bases, 7 bases remained unmatched. The CDR3 covers 15 residues. CDR1 and CDR2 from the germline V gene are SNHLY and FYNNEI. The CDR3 protein is CASSVGSGSSETQYF. CDR3 coding DNA: TGTGCCAGCAGTGTGGGTAGCGGGAGCTCAGAGACCCAGTACTTC.

This chain connects TRBV7-9 to TRBJ2-5, with a possible D match to TRBD2 (6 bases). Between the trimmed V and J ends, which lost 3 bases and 5 bases, there was a span of 16 bases. Germline loops: CDR1 SEHNR, CDR2 FQNEAQ (reference sequence). This CDR3 has 15 residues. The CDR3 is CASSFPGLGDETQYF. The DNA for the CDR3 is TGTGCCAGCAGCTTCCCGGGACTGGGGGATGAGACCCAGTACTTC.

The J gene is TRBJ2-7, the V gene TRBV15, with 7 bases aligning to TRBD1. In germline, CDR1 is LNHNV, CDR2 YYDKDF (reference sequence). The CDR3 is made up of 14 amino acids. V shed 5 bases, J shed 5 bases, and the junction held 9 bases outside the gene matches. The CDR3 nucleotides are TGTGCCACCAGCCCCGGGACAGCGCCTGACGAGCAGTACTTC. Translating gives CATSPGTAPDEQYF.

This chain joins TRBV18 and TRBJ2-4; 12 positions match TRBD2. Losses at the gene ends were 3 bases for V and 8 bases for J; bases not matched to a gene: 2. Germline lookup yields CDR1 KGHSH and CDR2 LQKENI. This CDR3 has 14 amino acids. Here the CDR3 DNA reads TGTGCCAGCTCACCGACTAGCGGGAGTGACATTCAGTACTTC. Encoded protein: CASSPTSGSDIQYF.

The V gene is TRBV11-2, the J gene TRBJ1-5; D might be TRBD1 (5 bases). V lost 5 bases and J 8 bases, leaving 13 bases between the germline ends. The CDR3 covers 13 residues. Looked up from germline, CDR1 is SGHAT and CDR2 is FQNNGV. The DNA for the CDR3 is TGTGCCAGCAGCAACCAGGGTTTCGAGCCCCAGCATTTT. Its translation is CASSNQGFEPQHF.

As DNA, the CDR3 is TGTGCCAGCACCTGGCAGCGGAGTGGGAATTCACCCCTCCACTTT. Residues: CASTWQRSGNSPLHF. The chain carries TRBV28 and TRBJ1-6; no clear D. Trimming removed 7 bases at V and 7 bases at J, with 17 bases between. Germline values: CDR1 MDHEN, CDR2 SYDVKM. There are 15 residues in the CDR3. The full variable domain, completed using reference TRBV28 and TRBJ1-6, is DVKVTQSSRYLVKRTGEKVFLECVQDMDHENMFWYRQDPGLGLRLIYFSYDVKMKEKGDIPEGYSVSREKKERFSLILESASTNQTSMYLCASTWQRSGNSPLHFGNGTRLTVT.

The chain employs TRBV11-2 and TRBJ2-5, with 8 bases that match TRBD1. CDR3 length equals 14 residues. V dropped 8 bases and J dropped 4; count of bases not matched to a gene: 9. CDR1 and CDR2 (germline): SGHAT, FQNNGV. CDR3 in amino acids: CASGPGQGAETQYF. DNA for the CDR3: TGTGCCAGCGGGCCAGGACAGGGTGCAGAGACCCAGTACTTC.

The sample holds a few counts of this clone. The V call is TRBV6-5, the J call TRBJ1-1, with a possible D match to TRBD1 (6 bases). Looked up from germline, CDR1 is MNHEY and CDR2 is SVGAGI. The CDR3 runs to 15 residues. The germline V and J ends were trimmed by 10 bases and 0 bases, with 18 bases remaining between them. DNA for the CDR3: TGTGCCAACCTACCATCGGGACACCTGAACACTGAAGCTTTCTTT. Translated: CANLPSGHLNTEAFF.

This clone came up a few times. This chain joins TRBV19 and TRBJ1-5; D ambiguous. The CDR3 loop spans 16 amino acids. The germline V gene has CDR1 LNHDA and CDR2 SQIVND (reference sequence). V was pared by 3 bases and J by 4 bases, with 16 bases between. In DNA, the CDR3 is TGTGCCAGTAGTATTGGGAGGGTAACCTCAAATCAGCCCCAGCATTTT. This translates into CASSIGRVTSNQPQHF.

The rearrangement links TRBV7-9 to TRBJ2-1; the match to TRBD1 covers 12 bases. Germline trimming cut 6 bases from V and 8 bases from J; bases unmatched to any gene: 8. The CDR3 is 15 amino acids. Germline V gene sequence: CDR1 SEHNR, CDR2 FQNEAQ (reference sequence). Here the CDR3 DNA reads TGTGCCAGCAGAAACCGGCGGGACAGGGGGCATGAGCAGTTCTTC. Translation: CASRNRRDRGHEQFF.

The chain joins TRBV5-1 to TRBJ2-5; 13 bases are shared with TRBD2. Germline V gene sequence: CDR1 SGHRS, CDR2 YFSETQ. The CDR3 runs to 18 residues. Trimming at V came to 4 bases and at J to 4 bases, leaving 13 bases not matched to a gene. CDR3 sequence (DNA): TGCGCCAGCAGCCCCGGGACTAGCGGGATAGCCTATCGAGAGACCCAGTACTTC. Its translation is CASSPGTSGIAYRETQYF.

The rearrangement joins TRBV29-1 to TRBJ1-2; D is unclear. CDR3 length: 14 amino acids. Germline CDR1 reads SQVTM; CDR2 reads ANQGSEA. The germline V and J ends were trimmed by 1 base and 4 bases, with 13 bases remaining between them. CDR3 residues: CSVEVDERGYGYTF. CDR3 coding DNA: TGCAGCGTTGAAGTCGACGAACGGGGCTATGGCTACACCTTC.

The chain combines TRBV7-3 with TRBJ1-1; 9 bases align to TRBD1. The CDR3 spans 16 residues. Germline trimming cut 4 bases from V and 5 bases from J; bases unmatched to any gene: 11. Germline assignment: CDR1 SGHTA and CDR2 FQGTGA. Here the CDR3 DNA reads TGTGCCAGCAGCTCCTTTCCCGGACAGGGGAGTACTGAAGCTTTCTTT. Translation: CASSSFPGQGSTEAFF.

The gene calls are TRBV7-9 and TRBJ1-4; 8 nucleotides match TRBD1. Germline V lookup: CDR1 SEHNR, CDR2 FQNEAQ (reference sequence). The trim removed 1 base at V and 7 bases at J, leaving 5 bases unmatched. This CDR3 contains 15 residues. CDR3 DNA sequence: TGTGCCAGCAGCTTAGATGACAGGGGAGGTGAAAAACTGTTTTTT. Protein: CASSLDDRGGEKLFF.

V is TRBV5-1 and J is TRBJ2-2; TRBD1 might be the D (5 bases). Germline CDR1 is SGHRS and CDR2 is YFSETQ. The CDR3 is 15 residues long. V shed 1 base and J shed 4 bases, with 11 bases lying between them. The CDR3 DNA sequence: TGCGCCAGCAGCTTGCAGGGTTCGGGCACCGGGGAGCTGTTTTTT. It codes for CASSLQGSGTGELFF.

V and J are TRBV19 and TRBJ1-5; D remains unclear. The germline CDR1 and CDR2 sequences are LNHDA and SQIVND (reference sequence). V shed 5 bases and J shed 9 bases, with 23 bases lying between them. The CDR3 totals 16 residues. CDR3 in DNA: TGTGCCAGTAGTCCTTTTACCGCCGACCGGGTGGGGCCCCAGCATTTT. Its translation is CASSPFTADRVGPQHF.

This clone was detected ten times or more. The chain employs TRBV19 and TRBJ2-1, with 8 bases matching TRBD2. Germline V lookup: CDR1 LNHDA, CDR2 SQIVND (reference sequence). The trim removed 1 base at V and 4 bases at J, leaving 6 bases unmatched. The CDR3 is made up of 16 amino acids. The CDR3: CASSIVGTSGYNEQFF. For the CDR3, the DNA is TGTGCCAGTAGTATAGTCGGCACTAGCGGTTACAATGAGCAGTTCTTC. Looking up the rest from reference TRBV19 and TRBJ2-1 gives the full variable domain: DGGITQSPKYLFRKEGQNVTLSCEQNLNHDAMYWYRQDPGQGLRLIYYSQIVNDFQKGDIAEGYSVSREKKESFPLTVTSAQKNPTAFYLCASSIVGTSGYNEQFFGPGTRLTVL.

Many counts were recorded for this clone. The gene calls are TRBV5-1 and TRBJ2-1, with a possible D match to TRBD1 (6 bases). CDR3 length: 15 residues. V lost 0 bases, J lost 4 bases, and 11 bases lay in between. Germline V gene data show CDR1 as SGHRS and CDR2 as YFSETQ. Here the CDR3 reads CASSLEGQLYNEQFF. The CDR3 nucleotides are TGCGCCAGCAGCTTGGAAGGACAGTTATACAATGAGCAGTTCTTC.

CDR3 DNA: TGTGCCACCCTAGACCCTTCTAGCGGGAGGAGGGAGACCCAGTACTTC. It codes for CATLDPSSGRRETQYF. This rearrangement joins TRBV10-3 to TRBJ2-5, with 11 bases fitting TRBD2. Per the germline V gene, CDR1 is ENHRY and CDR2 is SYGVKD. V gave up 10 bases and J gave up 5 bases; unmatched junction bases: 15. There are 16 residues in the CDR3.

This clone was seen only once. V is TRBV19 and J is TRBJ2-5; 7 positions match TRBD2. The CDR3 has 13 residues. Unmatched junction bases numbered 6, after V lost 6 bases and J lost 5 bases. Looked up from germline, CDR1 is LNHDA and CDR2 is SQIVND (reference sequence). The CDR3 bases are TGTGCCAGTAGGGGGGACTACCTTGAGACCCAGTACTTC. Translating it yields CASRGDYLETQYF.

The V call is TRBV19, the J call TRBJ2-7, with D perhaps TRBD2 (5 bases). The V end lost 8 bases, the J end lost 2 bases, and 13 bases lay between the germline ends. Germline loops: CDR1 LNHDA, CDR2 SQIVND (reference sequence). CDR3 length: 13 residues. The CDR3 loop reads CASASSFTYEQYF. The CDR3 DNA sequence: TGTGCCAGTGCGTCTAGCTTCACCTACGAGCAGTACTTC.

The chain carries TRBV2 and TRBJ1-2, with TRBD1 as a possible D gene (6 bases). CDR3 length equals 14 residues. V was pared by 4 bases and J by 2 bases, with 11 bases between. Germline CDR1 is SNHLY and CDR2 is FYNNEI. The CDR3 DNA reads TGTGCCAGCAGTGTCCAGGGGCTAAACTATGGCTACACCTTC. This sequence encodes CASSVQGLNYGYTF.

The CDR3 sequence is CASSIGQGNLYEQYF. The CDR3 region has the DNA TGTGCCAGTAGTATCGGGCAGGGAAACTTGTACGAGCAGTACTTC. This chain connects TRBV19 to TRBJ2-7; D perhaps matches TRBD1 (5 bases). The CDR3 length is 15 residues. V lost 3 bases, J lost 4 bases, and 16 bases lay in between. Germline V lookup: CDR1 LNHDA, CDR2 SQIVND (reference sequence).

The chain is built from TRBV7-9 and TRBJ2-6; D unresolved. The V end lost 2 bases, the J end lost 4 bases, and 15 bases lay between the germline ends. Germline V CDR1 and CDR2: SEHNR, FQNEAQ (reference sequence). This CDR3 is built from 17 residues. The CDR3 nucleotides read TGTGCCAGCAGCTTAAAACGGCTGTTGGGCGGGGCCAACGTCCTGACTTTC. As protein: CASSLKRLLGGANVLTF.

CDR3 sequence (DNA): TGTGCCAGCACCCAAGCGGGAGGGCGAACCGGGGAGCTGTTTTTT. Translation gives CASTQAGGRTGELFF. The chain links TRBV2 to TRBJ2-2, with 10 bases lining up with TRBD2. CDR1 is SNHLY and CDR2 is FYNNEI in the germline V gene. V shed 7 bases and J 5 bases; nucleotides not matched to a gene: 7. This CDR3 comprises 15 residues. The variable domain in full, with the rest retrieved from reference TRBV2 and TRBJ2-2, is EPEVTQTPSHQVTQMGQEVILRCVPISNHLYFYWYRQILGQKVEFLVSFYNNEISEKSEIFDDQFSVERPDGSNFTLKIRSTKLEDSAMYFCASTQAGGRTGELFFGEGSRLTVL.

The chain is built from TRBV7-9 and TRBJ2-1; unclear D gene. The CDR3 totals 15 residues. Trimming took off 5 bases at V and 5 bases at J, with 16 bases between the two ends. CDR1 and CDR2 from the germline V gene are SEHNR and FQNEAQ (reference sequence). The DNA for the CDR3 is TGTGCCAGCAGCCCCCTGGGTACGACTGACAATGAGCAGTTCTTC. Translation: CASSPLGTTDNEQFF. Supplemented by reference TRBV7-9 and TRBJ2-1, the full variable domain reads DTGVSQNPRHKITKRGQNVTFRCDPISEHNRLYWYRQTLGQGPEFLTYFQNEAQLEKSRLLSDRFSAERPKGSFSTLEIQRTEQGDSAMYLCASSPLGTTDNEQFFGPGTRLTVL.

The chain carries TRBV30 and TRBJ2-6, with a tentative D call TRBD2 (6 bases). Trimming took 5 bases from V and 1 from J, leaving 9 bases between them. Germline V gene data show CDR1 as GTSNPN and CDR2 as SVGIG (reference sequence). The CDR3 covers 14 residues. The CDR3 spells CAWWGVSGANVLTF. The CDR3 DNA reads as TGTGCCTGGTGGGGGGTTTCTGGGGCCAACGTCCTGACTTTC.

A few counts support this clone. The gene calls are TRBV18 and TRBJ2-5; tentative D call: TRBD1 (6 bases). V was clipped by 3 bases and J by 5 bases, with 16 bases between them. Germline CDR1 is KGHSH and CDR2 is LQKENI. CDR3 length: 15 amino acids. Written as DNA, the CDR3 is TGTGCCAGCTCACCCTTTGGGGGCCTGGGGGAGACCCAGTACTTC. Its protein is CASSPFGGLGETQYF.

V is TRBV28 and J is TRBJ2-3; 10 nucleotides line up with TRBD1. The germline gives CDR1 MDHEN, CDR2 SYDVKM. The V segment lost 5 bases and the J segment 5 bases; nucleotides outside the gene matches: 4. The CDR3 covers 14 residues. CDR3 DNA: TGTGCCAGCAGTGACAGGGGGCCGGTAGATACGCAGTATTTT. Its protein product is CASSDRGPVDTQYF. Based on the CDR3 plus reference TRBV28 and TRBJ2-3, the full variable domain is DVKVTQSSRYLVKRTGEKVFLECVQDMDHENMFWYRQDPGLGLRLIYFSYDVKMKEKGDIPEGYSVSREKKERFSLILESASTNQTSMYLCASSDRGPVDTQYFGPGTRLTVL.